This T cell receptor beta chain was documented in a study of identical twins. Study results and limitations: With beta out-of-frame sequences, excess sharing by twins was weaker.

Unique molecular identifiers were in the cDNA, with template-switch universal primer binding. TCRdb recomputed calls from the 5' RACE reads with MiXCR, one row per CDR3 protein. In the table there are 500,000 or so distinct CDR3 sequences, over 11% of which are singletons. About this clonotype: What it recognizes is unknown.

These sequences were also reported in another study, on yellow fever vaccine responses in identical twins.

The sample taken for sequencing was CD4+ T cells sorted from blood. The clonotype comes from a woman younger than 35 in good health.

The CDR3 is CASSYLQKGASYEQYF. CDR3 DNA: TGTGCCAGCAGTTACCTACAGAAGGGGGCGTCTTACGAGCAGTACTTC. The chain links TRBV6-5 to TRBJ2-7; 7 bases match TRBD1. The CDR3 has 16 residues. CDR1 is MNHEY, CDR2 SVGAGI, per germline. V gave up 2 bases and J gave up 4 bases; unmatched junction bases: 11.